This record concerns one TCR beta chain sequence. These data originate in a study of shared T cell receptors in the human thymus. Method: immunoSEQ multiplex PCR; TCRdb's copy keeps in-frame clones and lacks some. The sample holds some 400,000 clones, 85% to 95% seen once. With V trimmed by 1 base and J by 0 bases, 6 bases remained unmatched. The germline V gene encodes CDR1 LGHNT and CDR2 FRNRAP. CDR3 length: 17 amino acids. The clonotype comes from a human donor. This chain uses TRBV12-5 with TRBJ2-1; TRBD2 aligns across 7 bases. The sequencing sample was made of thymocytes. The CDR3 loop reads CASGLGLALSSYNEQFF. The CDR3 nucleotides are TGTGCTAGTGGTTTGGGACTAGCACTGAGCTCCTACAATGAGCAGTTCTTC.